This TCR beta chain was sequenced in a study of CD8 T cells in Susac syndrome. Study observations and caveats: The relatively small number of individuals in the TCR sequencing and HLA analysis was acknowledged by the study.

Comment on this clonotype: What it recognizes is unknown.

Relapsing-remitting disease, either stable or active, was present in the treatment-naive patients who were the multiple sclerosis controls. TEMRA cells were enriched by FACS, and CD4+ and CD8+ T cells were negatively isolated. RNA totalling about 0.5 to 1 ug underwent reverse transcription with random hexamers. MiXCR, run by TCRdb on the immunoSEQ multiplex PCR reads, gives a single entry per CDR3 protein. Of under 200,000 distinct CDR3 sequences listed, about 95% are singletons. Sequenced: CD8+ T cells from PBMCs. This TCR was recovered from a human donor with multiple sclerosis.

The CDR3 region has the DNA TGTGCCACTTCATTGGGCACAGATACGCAGTATTTT. The encoded protein is CATSLGTDTQYF. The V call is TRBV24-1, the J call TRBJ2-3, with no clear D. With 10 bases removed from V and 1 base from J, the gap between germline ends came to 8 bases. The germline gives CDR1 KGHDR, CDR2 SFDVKD. CDR3 length: 12 residues.